This TCR beta chain originates from a study of T cells in tumors after PD-1 blockade. Study-wide context: Patients received pembrolizumab 200 mg every 3 weeks or cemiplimab 350 mg every 2 weeks. Blood samples averaged about 120,000 templates (range roughly 21,000-290,000) and 36,536 unique clonotypes. Daily vismodegib 150 mg continued in a subset of anti-PD-1-treated patients. Broader study findings: Peripheral recruitment is suggested, as some novel exhausted tumor clones were in pre-treatment blood.

This clone was seen only a few times. Antigen unknown. Method: immunoSEQ multiplex PCR; TCRdb's copy keeps in-frame clones and lacks some. This sample has about 59,000 clones, with about 82% found just once. Trimming removed 0 bases at V and 0 bases at J, with 6 bases between. The length of the CDR3 is 14 residues. CDR1 and CDR2 from the germline V gene are SGDLS and YYNGEE. The chain is built from TRBV9 and TRBJ1-2; D is unresolved. This sequence was found in a human donor with basal cell carcinoma. The specimen was PBMCs, collected before anti-PD-1 treatment. CDR3 in amino acids: CASSVDPTNYGYTF. CDR3 nucleotides: TGTGCCAGCAGCGTAGATCCTACTAACTATGGCTACACCTTC.